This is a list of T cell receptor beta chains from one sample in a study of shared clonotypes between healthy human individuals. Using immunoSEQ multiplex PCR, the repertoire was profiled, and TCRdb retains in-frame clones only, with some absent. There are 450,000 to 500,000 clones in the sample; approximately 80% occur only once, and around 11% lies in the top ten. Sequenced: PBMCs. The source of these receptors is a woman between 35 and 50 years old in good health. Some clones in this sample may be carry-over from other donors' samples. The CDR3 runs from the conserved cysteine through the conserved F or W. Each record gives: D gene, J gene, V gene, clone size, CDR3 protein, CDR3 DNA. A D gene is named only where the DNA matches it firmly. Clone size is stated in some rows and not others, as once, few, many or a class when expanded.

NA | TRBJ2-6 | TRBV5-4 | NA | CASSLAGTAGANVLTF | TGTGCCAGCAGCTTGGCCGGTACAGCTGGGGCCAACGTCCTGACTTTC
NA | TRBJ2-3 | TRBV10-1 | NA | CASSRTSQDTDTQYF | TGCGCCAGCTCCCGGACATCTCAGGACACAGATACGCAGTATTTT
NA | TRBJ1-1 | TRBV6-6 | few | CASSPRRQNEAFF | TGTGCCAGCAGTCCGCGACGACAGAATGAAGCTTTCTTT
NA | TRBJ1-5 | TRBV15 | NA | CATSRDSGTNQPQHF | TGTGCCACCAGCAGAGATTCGGGCACCAATCAGCCCCAGCATTTT
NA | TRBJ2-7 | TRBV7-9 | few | CASSLPLTGRRTYEQYF | TGTGCCAGCAGCTTACCCTTGACAGGACGTAGAACCTACGAGCAGTACTTC
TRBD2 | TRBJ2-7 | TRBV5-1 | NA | CASSLIAGPYEQYF | TGCGCCAGCAGCCTTATAGCGGGACCCTACGAGCAGTACTTC
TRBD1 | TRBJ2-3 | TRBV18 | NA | CASSPRTGNTDTQYF | TGTGCCAGCTCACCTCGGACAGGGAACACAGATACGCAGTATTTT
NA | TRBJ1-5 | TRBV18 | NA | CASSPTGNQPQHF | TGTGCCAGCTCTCCGACAGGCAATCAGCCCCAGCATTTT
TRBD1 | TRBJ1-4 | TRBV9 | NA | CASSPTGATNEKLFF | TGTGCCAGCAGCCCAACAGGGGCAACTAATGAAAAACTGTTTTTT
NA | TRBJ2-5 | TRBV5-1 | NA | CASSRDQGHQETQYF | TGCGCCAGCAGCCGAGACCAGGGCCATCAAGAGACCCAGTACTTC
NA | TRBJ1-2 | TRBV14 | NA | CASSQATYYGYTF | TGTGCCAGCAGCCAAGCCACTTACTATGGCTACACCTTC
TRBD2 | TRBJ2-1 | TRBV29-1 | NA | CSVLIPLVAGGTSSYNEQFF | TGCAGCGTCCTAATCCCCCTTGTAGCGGGAGGAACCTCCTCCTACAATGAGCAGTTCTTC
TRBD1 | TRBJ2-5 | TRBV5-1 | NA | CASSPLPGQQETQYF | TGCGCCAGCAGCCCCCTACCGGGACAGCAAGAGACCCAGTACTTC
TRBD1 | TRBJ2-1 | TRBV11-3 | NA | CASSRDRGSYNEQFF | TGTGCCAGCAGCCGGGACAGGGGGTCCTACAATGAGCAGTTCTTC
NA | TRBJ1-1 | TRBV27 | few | CASSPWAGGKLEAFF | TGTGCCAGCAGTCCATGGGCCGGCGGTAAACTTGAAGCTTTCTTT
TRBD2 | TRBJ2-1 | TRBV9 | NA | CASSGLAGLYNEQFF | TGTGCCAGCAGCGGGTTAGCGGGACTCTACAATGAGCAGTTCTTC
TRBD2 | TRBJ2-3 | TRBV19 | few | CASSLRPGTSSATDTQYF | TGTGCCAGTAGTCTACGTCCAGGGACTAGCTCTGCCACAGATACGCAGTATTTT
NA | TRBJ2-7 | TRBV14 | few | CASSQDLAWVQYF | TGTGCCAGCAGCCAAGATTTGGCCTGGGTGCAGTACTTC
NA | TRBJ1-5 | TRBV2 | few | CASGFPEHF | TGTGCCAGCGGTTTCCCAGAGCATTTT
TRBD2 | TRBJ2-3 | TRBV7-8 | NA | CASSLGPGKRRERHTQYF | TGTGCCAGCAGCTTAGGCCCTGGGAAGAGGCGGGAGAGACATACGCAGTATTTT
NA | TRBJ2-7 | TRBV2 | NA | CASIIYPDSNYEQYF | TGTGCCAGCATTATTTATCCCGACAGTAACTACGAGCAGTACTTC
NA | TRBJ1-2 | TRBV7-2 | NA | CASSLPGNYGYTF | TGTGCCAGCAGCCTTCCAGGCAACTATGGCTACACCTTC
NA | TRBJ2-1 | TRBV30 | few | CAWSVGQYNEQFF | TGTGCCTGGAGTGTGGGGCAATACAATGAGCAGTTCTTC
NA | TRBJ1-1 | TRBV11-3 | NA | CASSQREDTEAFF | TGTGCCAGCAGCCAAAGGGAGGACACTGAAGCTTTCTTT
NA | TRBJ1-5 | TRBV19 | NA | CASRTIGYSNQPQHF | TGTGCCAGTAGGACCATCGGTTATAGCAATCAGCCCCAGCATTTT
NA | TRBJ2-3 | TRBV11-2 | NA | CASSLLLTSDTQYF | TGTGCCAGCAGCTTATTACTTACTAGCGATACGCAGTATTTT
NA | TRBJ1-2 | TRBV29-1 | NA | CSVEGRLGRGEYYGYTF | TGCAGCGTTGAAGGCCGACTCGGGCGGGGAGAGTACTATGGCTACACCTTC
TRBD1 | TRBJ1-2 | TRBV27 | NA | CASRLSGGDGYTF | TGTGCCAGCAGGTTATCAGGGGGCGATGGCTACACCTTC
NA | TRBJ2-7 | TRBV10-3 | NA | CAISEFGVTEAYEQYF | TGTGCCATCAGTGAATTCGGGGTGACAGAAGCCTACGAGCAGTACTTC
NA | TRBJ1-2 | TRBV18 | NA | CASSYSGGYTF | TGTGCCAGCTCATATTCGGGCGGCTACACCTTC
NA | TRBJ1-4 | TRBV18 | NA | CASSPYAGVNEKLFF | TGTGCCAGCTCACCGTATGCAGGGGTGAATGAAAAACTGTTTTTT
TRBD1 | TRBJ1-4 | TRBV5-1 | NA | CASSLETGGANEKLFF | TGCGCCAGCAGCTTGGAAACAGGGGGGGCTAATGAAAAACTGTTTTTT
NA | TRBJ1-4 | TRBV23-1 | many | CASGESGQGKEKLFF | TGCGCCAGCGGGGAGAGTGGCCAGGGTAAGGAAAAACTGTTTTTT
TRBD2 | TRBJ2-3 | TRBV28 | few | CASSFVTSGRTDTQYF | TGTGCCAGCAGTTTCGTCACTAGCGGGCGCACAGATACGCAGTATTTT
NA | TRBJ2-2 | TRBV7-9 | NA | CASSLRGPDTGELFF | TGTGCCAGCAGCTTACGCGGGCCTGACACCGGGGAGCTGTTTTTT
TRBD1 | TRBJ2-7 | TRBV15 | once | CATSAPGTASHEQYF | TGTGCCACCAGCGCCCCCGGGACAGCATCCCACGAGCAGTACTTC
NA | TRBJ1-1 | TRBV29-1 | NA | CSVRRGSTEAFF | TGCAGCGTGAGAAGGGGGAGCACTGAAGCTTTCTTT
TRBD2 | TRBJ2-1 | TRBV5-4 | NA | CASSLPSGSDNEQFF | TGTGCCAGCAGCTTGCCTAGCGGCTCCGACAATGAGCAGTTCTTC
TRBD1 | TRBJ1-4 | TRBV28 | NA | CASSPTGGENEKLFF | TGTGCCAGCAGCCCGACAGGGGGAGAGAATGAAAAACTGTTTTTT
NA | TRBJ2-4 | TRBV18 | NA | CASSGDLAKNIQYF | TGTGCCAGCTCAGGGGACTTGGCCAAAAACATTCAGTACTTC
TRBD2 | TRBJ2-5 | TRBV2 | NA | CASSGDGRAGETQYF | TGTGCCAGCAGTGGTGACGGGAGGGCGGGGGAGACCCAGTACTTC
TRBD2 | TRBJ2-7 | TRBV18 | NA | CASSPGTSGYEQYF | TGTGCCAGCTCCCCCGGGACTAGCGGCTACGAGCAGTACTTC
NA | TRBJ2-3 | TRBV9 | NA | CASSARTGDTQYF | TGTGCCAGCAGCGCTAGGACCGGGGATACGCAGTATTTT
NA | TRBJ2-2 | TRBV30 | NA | CAWDQGTNTGELFF | TGTGCCTGGGATCAGGGCACGAACACCGGGGAGCTGTTTTTT
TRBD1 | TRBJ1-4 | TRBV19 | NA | CASRDRGYEKLFF | TGTGCCAGTCGGGACAGGGGGTATGAAAAACTGTTTTTT
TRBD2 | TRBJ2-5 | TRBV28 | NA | CASSTPAGGTHGQYF | TGTGCCAGCAGTACTCCCGCCGGGGGGACCCATGGGCAGTACTTC
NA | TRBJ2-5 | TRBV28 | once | CASRVTGIQETQYF | TGTGCCAGCAGGGTCACAGGGATCCAAGAGACCCAGTACTTC
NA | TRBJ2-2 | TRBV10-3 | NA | CAISQGPNTGEPFF | TGTGCCATCAGTCAGGGGCCGAACACCGGGGAGCCGTTTTTT
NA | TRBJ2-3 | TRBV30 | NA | CAWTGTPGTDTRYF | TGTGCCTGGACCGGGACTCCCGGCACAGATACGCGGTATTTT
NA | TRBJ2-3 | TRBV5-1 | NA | CASSLTPADTQYF | TGCGCCAGCAGCTTAACGCCGGCGGATACGCAGTATTTT
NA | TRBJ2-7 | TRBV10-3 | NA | CAISPRLEGTYEQYF | TGTGCCATCAGTCCTCGTTTGGAGGGAACCTACGAGCAGTACTTC
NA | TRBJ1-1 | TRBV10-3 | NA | CAISGLSTEAFF | TGTGCCATCAGTGGACTCAGCACTGAAGCTTTCTTT
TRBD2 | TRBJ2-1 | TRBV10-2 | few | CATLRLASYNEQFF | TGCGCCACCCTTCGACTAGCCTCCTACAATGAGCAGTTCTTC
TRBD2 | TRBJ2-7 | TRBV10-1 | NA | CASSEGTSGSGYEQYF | TGCGCCAGCAGTGAAGGGACTAGCGGGAGTGGGTACGAGCAGTACTTC
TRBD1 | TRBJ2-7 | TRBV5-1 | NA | CASSLDGTGLSYEQYF | TGCGCCAGCAGCTTGGATGGGACAGGACTCTCCTACGAGCAGTACTTC
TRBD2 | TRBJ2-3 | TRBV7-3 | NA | CASSLGGLAGGVSTDTQYF | TGTGCCAGCAGCTTAGGCGGACTAGCGGGAGGGGTTAGCACAGATACGCAGTATTTT
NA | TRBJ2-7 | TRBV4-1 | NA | CASSQDPPGSGREQYF | TGCGCCAGCAGCCAAGATCCCCCTGGGAGTGGTCGCGAGCAGTACTTC
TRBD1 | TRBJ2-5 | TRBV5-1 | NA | CASSSGQSFETQYF | TGCGCCAGCAGCTCGGGACAGAGTTTCGAGACCCAGTACTTC
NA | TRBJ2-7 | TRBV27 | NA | CASSLDSLEQYF | TGTGCCAGCAGTCTTGACTCGCTAGAGCAGTACTTC